Detailed here is one T cell receptor beta chain. This record belongs to a study of blood T cells in healthy people across ages. The V gene's germline CDR1 is LGHDT and CDR2 YNNKEL (reference sequence). This CDR3 comprises 13 residues. Trimming left V 2 bases short and J 4 bases short, with 8 bases between. Using a J-beta primer mix together with a sample-barcoded 5' primer, a second PCR was run for about 6 to 11 cycles. TCRdb re-analysed the 5' RACE reads in MiXCR, keeping a single row per CDR3 protein. The sample includes about 640,000 distinct CDR3 sequences, approximately 30% of them seen just once.

The sequenced sample consisted of blood. The sequence came from a woman aged 80 or over in good health. V usage is TRBV3-1 and J usage is TRBJ1-1; D remains ambiguous. The CDR3 DNA reads as TGTGCCAGCAGCCAACTCGTGGGCACTGAAGCTTTCTTT. Amino acids: CASSQLVGTEAFF.